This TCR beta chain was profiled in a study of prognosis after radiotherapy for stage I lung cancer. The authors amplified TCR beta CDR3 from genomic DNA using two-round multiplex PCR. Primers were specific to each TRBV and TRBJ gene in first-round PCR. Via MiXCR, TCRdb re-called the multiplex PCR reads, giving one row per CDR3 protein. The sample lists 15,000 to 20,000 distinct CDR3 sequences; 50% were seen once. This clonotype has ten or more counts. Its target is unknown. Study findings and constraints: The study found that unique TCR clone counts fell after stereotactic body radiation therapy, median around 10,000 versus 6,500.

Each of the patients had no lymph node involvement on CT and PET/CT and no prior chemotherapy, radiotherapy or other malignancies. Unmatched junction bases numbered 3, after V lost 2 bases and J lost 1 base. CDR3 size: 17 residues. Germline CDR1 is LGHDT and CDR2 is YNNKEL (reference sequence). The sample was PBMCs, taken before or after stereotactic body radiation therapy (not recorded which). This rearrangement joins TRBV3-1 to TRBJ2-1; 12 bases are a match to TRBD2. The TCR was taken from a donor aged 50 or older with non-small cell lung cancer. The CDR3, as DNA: TGTGCCAGCAGCCAACATGGGACTAGCGGGTCCTACAATGAGCAGTTCTTC. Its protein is CASSQHGTSGSYNEQFF.